This T cell receptor beta chain was profiled in a study of blood T cell repertoires in COVID-19. Study as a whole: The United States, Italy and Spain provided the acute and convalescent COVID-19 samples. T cells, B-cell-depleted T cells, or PBMCs provided the cDNA or gDNA that served as material.

As originally analysed: How many nucleated cells were present was estimated from reference gene primer amplification. TCRdb's table, derived via immunoSEQ multiplex PCR, lists solely in-frame clones and lacks some. V, J and clone size were drawn from that table, and D and trimming were deduced from the DNA. The sample has fewer than 200,000 clones, roughly nine tenths seen once. V gave up 6 bases and J gave up 6 bases; unmatched junction bases: 2. The CDR3 has 14 residues. Germline V lookup: CDR1 MRHNA, CDR2 SNTAGT. The sequenced material came from peripheral blood. This rearrangement joins TRBV6-4 to TRBJ2-1, with TRBD2 matching 13 bases. This TCR derives from a man younger than 35 who had recovered from COVID-19. CDR3 in amino acids: CASSGLAGANEQFF. In DNA, the CDR3 is TGTGCCAGCAGCGGACTAGCGGGAGCCAATGAGCAGTTCTTC.